A single sample is the source of the 10 T cell receptor beta chains below, sequenced in a study of blood T cell repertoires in COVID-19. TCRdb's table, derived via immunoSEQ multiplex PCR, lists solely in-frame clones and lacks some. The table shows hundreds of thousands of clones, with around nine tenths occurring only once. The sequenced sample was PBMCs or T cells enriched from blood (not recorded which). These receptors were collected from a woman aged 18-29 years who had recovered from COVID-19.

This chain uses TRBV7-6 with TRBJ2-7; possible D gene TRBD1, 6 bases. Germline assignment: CDR1 SGHVS and CDR2 FNYEAQ. The CDR3 has 15 amino acids. V lost 2 bases and J 2 bases, leaving 13 bases between the germline ends. This chain's CDR3 is CASSLLSGQTYEQYF. The CDR3 nucleotides read TGTGCCAGCAGCTTACTTTCAGGACAGACCTACGAGCAGTACTTC.

The genes are TRBV19 and TRBJ2-2, with D maybe TRBD2 (5 bases). Germline values: CDR1 LNHDA, CDR2 SQIVND (reference sequence). The CDR3 contains 16 residues. V was pared by 5 bases and J by 1 base, with 14 bases between. The CDR3 region has the DNA TGTGCCAGTAGTGCCGCTTGGGGAGTGAACACCGGGGAGCTGTTTTTT. The encoded protein is CASSAAWGVNTGELFF.

The chain recombines TRBV7-3 with TRBJ2-3; D gene unclear. Per germline, CDR1 SGHTA and CDR2 FQGTGA. This CDR3 region has 13 residues. With 6 bases removed from V and 7 bases from J, the gap between germline ends came to 14 bases. For the CDR3, the DNA is TGTGCCAGCAGTCCGCCAGGCGAAAATACGCAGTATTTT. Its translation: CASSPPGENTQYF.

This sequence joins TRBV3-1 (or the pseudogene TRBV3-2) and TRBJ1-2; D is perhaps TRBD1 (5 bases). Per germline, CDR1 LGHDT and CDR2 YNNKEL (reference sequence). V lost 4 bases and J lost 6, with 12 bases in between. This CDR3 is 13 amino acids long. The CDR3 spells CASSPGGKDGYTF. For the CDR3, the DNA is TGTGCCAGCAGCCCGGGGGGGAAGGATGGCTACACCTTC.

The rearrangement joins TRBV18 to TRBJ1-4; possible D gene TRBD1, 6 bases. This CDR3 contains 15 residues. Per the germline V gene, CDR1 is KGHSH and CDR2 is LQKENI. V lost 4 bases to trimming and J lost 7 bases, with 16 bases between them. The CDR3: CASSLTGSNREKLFF. The CDR3, as DNA: TGTGCCAGCTCACTAACAGGGTCGAATCGTGAAAAACTGTTTTTT.

This chain connects TRBV10-3 to TRBJ1-3; D unresolved. Trimming took 6 bases from V and 1 from J, leaving 10 bases between them. There are 14 residues in the CDR3. In germline, CDR1 is ENHRY, CDR2 SYGVKD. The chain's CDR3 is CAISPTDSGNTIYF. For the CDR3, the DNA is TGTGCCATCAGCCCAACAGATTCTGGAAACACCATATATTTT.

V usage is TRBV7-8 and J usage is TRBJ1-2, with 8 bases identical to TRBD1. Germline lookup yields CDR1 SGHVS and CDR2 FQNEAQ. The length of the CDR3 is 15 residues. Unmatched junction bases numbered 9, after V lost 2 bases and J lost 7 bases. This CDR3 is CASSLWTGYRGGYTF. The DNA of the CDR3 is TGTGCCAGCAGCTTATGGACAGGGTATAGGGGTGGCTACACCTTC.

This clone was counted once. This chain uses TRBV6-2 or TRBV6-3 with TRBJ2-3; 8 bases align to TRBD2. The trim removed 6 bases at V and 2 bases at J, leaving 10 bases unmatched. The CDR3 has 16 amino acids. Germline V CDR1 and CDR2: MNHEY, SVGEGT. The CDR3 loop reads CASSDPLAEFTDTQYF. CDR3 bases: TGTGCCAGCAGCGACCCACTAGCGGAGTTCACAGATACGCAGTATTTT.

The chain links TRBV13 to TRBJ2-1, with 8 bases matching TRBD2. The trim removed 2 bases at V and 7 bases at J, leaving 7 bases unmatched. Per the germline V gene, CDR1 is PRHDT and CDR2 is FYEKMQ (reference sequence). This CDR3 is built from 15 residues. The CDR3 DNA sequence: TGTGCCAGCAGCTTACCCCGACGACTAGCGAATGAGCAGTTCTTC. Encoded protein: CASSLPRRLANEQFF.

The V gene is TRBV24-1, the J gene TRBJ2-7; 11 bases are a match to TRBD2. CDR1 and CDR2 (germline): KGHDR, SFDVKD. The CDR3 length is 16 residues. The ends lost 2 bases at V and 2 bases at J; junction bases unmatched: 4. The CDR3 loop reads CATSDSTSGGTYEQYF. CDR3 coding DNA: TGTGCCACCAGTGATTCAACTAGCGGGGGTACCTACGAGCAGTACTTC.